What follows are 27 T cell receptor beta chains derived from one specimen sequenced in a study of vaccination and CD4 T cells after COVID-19. These receptors have no known antigen. Noted treatment: roughly nine-day PBMC culture with coronavirus spike peptide pools or control peptides (ViraFEST assay). Once obtained from cultured CD4+ T cells, the DNA was sequenced using the Oncomine TCR Beta short-read assay. TCRdb processed the PCR reads anew with MiXCR; each CDR3 protein has one entry. The table has over 15,000 distinct CDR3 sequences, approximately 50% seen once. Sequencing used CD4+ T cells from blood, cultured in vitro. The origin of the receptors is a human donor who had recovered from COVID-19.

The chain couples TRBV20-1 to TRBJ1-4; no reliable D call. V was clipped by 3 bases and J by 7 bases, with 15 bases between them. The CDR3 has 14 amino acids. CDR1 and CDR2 from the germline V gene are DFQATT and SNEGSKA (reference sequence). CDR3 coding DNA: TGCAGTGCTAGTGCCCACCTGGGGAGTGAAAAACTGTTTTTT. It codes for CSASAHLGSEKLFF.

This clonotype was observed a handful of times. This chain joins TRBV27 and TRBJ1-1; 9 bases are a match to TRBD1. Germline V lookup: CDR1 MNHEY, CDR2 SMNVEV (reference sequence). The V gene end was trimmed by 6 bases and the J gene end by 10 bases; junction bases not matched to a gene: 15. This CDR3 is 15 amino acids long. CDR3 sequence: CASRHPGQGNSGAFF. In DNA form, the CDR3 reads TGTGCCAGCAGACACCCGGGACAGGGCAATTCTGGAGCTTTCTTT.

The rearrangement links TRBV4-2 to TRBJ1-5, with D unresolved. CDR3 length equals 15 residues. Germline CDR1 and CDR2: LGHNA and YNFKEQ. V was shortened by 3 bases and J by 7 bases, with 16 bases between the two germline ends. The CDR3 loop reads CASSHNAGDGQPQHF. The CDR3 region has the DNA TGTGCCAGCAGCCATAATGCTGGGGATGGCCAGCCCCAGCATTTT.

The chain has TRBV11-3 and TRBJ2-1; the D gene could be TRBD1 or TRBD2 (5 bases each). V was cut by 0 bases and J by 3 bases, with 15 bases left in between. This CDR3 has 17 amino acids. In germline, CDR1 is SGHNT, CDR2 YENEEA. CDR3 in DNA: TGTGCCAGCAGCTTAGATCGAGGGCTGAGGGGCTACAATGAGCAGTTCTTC. It translates to CASSLDRGLRGYNEQFF.

Worth noting for this clonotype: Relative to the germline gene, one junction end is altered; a read error may explain this. The chain recombines TRBV6-5 with TRBJ2-7; D not certain. There are 11 residues in the CDR3. Germline CDR1 reads MNHEY; CDR2 reads SVGAGI. CDR3 protein: CASSYRYVQYF. CDR3 sequence (DNA): TGTGCCAGCAGTTACCGTTACGTGCAGTACTTC.

The chain joins TRBV6-2 or TRBV6-3 to TRBJ1-1; no firm D call. CDR1 is MNHEY, CDR2 SVGEGT, per germline. V lost 7 bases to trimming and J lost 1 base, with 22 bases between them. CDR3 length: 17 residues. For the CDR3, the DNA is TGTGCCAGCACCTATCTTACCGGGATTGGGCGGAACACTGAAGCTTTCTTT. Translated, it gives CASTYLTGIGRNTEAFF.

This clonotype was picked up one time. V and J are TRBV11-3 and TRBJ1-4; TRBD1 is a possible D gene (6 bases). Germline CDR1 SGHNT, CDR2 YENEEA. V was shortened by 3 bases and J by 4 bases, with 12 bases between the two germline ends. There are 15 residues in the CDR3. The CDR3 DNA reads TGTGCCAGCAGCTTCGCTAGGGGGATTAATGAAAAACTGTTTTTT. As protein: CASSFARGINEKLFF.

This clonotype was detected once. The chain uses TRBV12-3 or TRBV12-4 and TRBJ1-2, with D possibly being TRBD1 (5 bases). The ends were cut back, 3 bases at V and 4 bases at J, with 15 bases in the middle. The length of the CDR3 is 15 residues. The CDR3 nucleotides read TGTGCCAGCAGTTTTTCGATCGGGGGATCCTATGGCTACACCTTC. Translated: CASSFSIGGSYGYTF.

The CDR3 DNA reads TGTGCCATCAGTGGCGGCGGGGGGGATGAGCAGTTCTTC. Its translation: CAISGGGGDEQFF. The chain uses TRBV10-3 and TRBJ2-1; 9 nucleotides align to TRBD2. The CDR3 sequence is 13 residues long. Germline loops: CDR1 ENHRY, CDR2 SYGVKD. V dropped 4 bases and J dropped 8; count of bases not matched to a gene: 3.

About this clonotype itself: One end of the junction does not line up with germline, which may come from a read error. V gene TRBV24-1 combines with J gene TRBJ2-7, with D uncertain. Germline V CDR1 and CDR2: KGHDR, SFDVKD. CDR3 length equals 14 residues. CDR3 loop: CATSDPGRPWEQYF. The CDR3 DNA is TGCGCCACCAGTGATCCAGGACGACCGTGGGAGCAGTACTTC.

As to this clonotype: One end of the junction does not line up with germline, which may come from a read error. The chain has TRBV27 and TRBJ2-7; perhaps TRBD2 as D (5 bases). The CDR3 length is 17 residues. Looked up from germline, CDR1 is MNHEY and CDR2 is SMNVEV (reference sequence). The CDR3 spells CASSRSHGEYQFYEQYF. In DNA, the CDR3 is TGCGCCAGCAGCCGATCCCACGGGGAATATCAATTCTACGAGCAGTACTTC.

This clonotype is large within its sample. V and J are TRBV7-8 and TRBJ1-1; TRBD1 is a possible D gene (5 bases). The CDR3 loop spans 14 amino acids. Deletions cut 4 bases from V and 6 bases from J, with 15 bases between. Per the germline V gene, CDR1 is SGHVS and CDR2 is FQNEAQ. The CDR3 loop reads CASSSREGQAEAFF. CDR3 nucleotides: TGTGCCAGCAGCTCCCGGGAGGGGCAGGCTGAAGCTTTCTTT.

This clonotype came up a few times. The V and J genes are TRBV7-2 and TRBJ1-1; no clear D gene. Germline V gene data show CDR1 as SGHTA and CDR2 as FQGNSA. V was clipped by 5 bases and J by 1 base, with 11 bases between them. There are 14 residues in the CDR3. This CDR3 reads CASSPPDRNTEAFF. CDR3 sequence (DNA): TGTGCCAGCAGCCCACCCGACCGGAACACTGAAGCTTTCTTT.

This chain joins TRBV4-2 and TRBJ2-5; D ambiguous. Deletions cut 2 bases from V and 5 bases from J, with 9 bases between. The CDR3 is made up of 13 amino acids. Germline CDR1 LGHNA, CDR2 YNFKEQ. CDR3 sequence: CASSQQVRETQYF. The CDR3 coding sequence is TGTGCCAGCAGCCAACAGGTCCGCGAGACCCAGTACTTC.

The gene calls are TRBV7-2 and TRBJ2-7; 11 nucleotides match TRBD2. V was pared by 4 bases and J by 3 bases, with 5 bases of the junction left unmatched. Germline lookup yields CDR1 SGHTA and CDR2 FQGNSA. CDR3 length: 15 residues. CDR3 in DNA: TGTGCCAGCAGCTACCGACTAGCGGGACGCTACGAGCAGTACTTC. Translating it yields CASSYRLAGRYEQYF.

This chain connects TRBV7-2 to TRBJ2-4; D ambiguous. V was clipped by 4 bases and J by 2 bases, with 6 bases between them. The germline CDR1 and CDR2 sequences are SGHTA and FQGNSA. This CDR3 comprises 13 residues. This CDR3 is CASSSGPKNIQYF. The CDR3 DNA reads TGTGCCAGCAGCTCGGGTCCCAAAAACATTCAGTACTTC.

The chain combines TRBV5-1 with TRBJ2-7; 8 positions agree with TRBD2. Germline CDR1 and CDR2: SGHRS and YFSETQ. Trimming cost V 1 base and J 5 bases; bases outside gene matches: 5. The CDR3 is 14 residues long. CDR3 loop: CASSLSAGVHEQYF. In nucleotides, the CDR3 is TGCGCCAGCAGCTTGTCAGCGGGAGTCCACGAGCAGTACTTC.

The chain has TRBV30 and TRBJ2-7; 9 nucleotides line up with TRBD1. The CDR3 is 12 amino acids. With V trimmed by 5 bases and J by 2 bases, 1 base remained unmatched. Germline V lookup: CDR1 GTSNPN, CDR2 SVGIG (reference sequence). CDR3 coding DNA: TGTGCCTGGGGGGACAGGGCCTACGAGCAGTACTTC. It is translated as CAWGDRAYEQYF.

The chain is built from TRBV20-1 and TRBJ2-2, with a tentative D call TRBD2 (5 bases). CDR3 length equals 12 residues. V was pared by 6 bases and J by 7 bases, with 12 bases between. Germline V gene lookup returns CDR1 DFQATT and CDR2 SNEGSKA (reference sequence). This chain's CDR3 is CSAQDFIGELFF. The DNA of the CDR3 is TGCAGTGCCCAGGACTTCATCGGGGAGCTGTTTTTT.

This chain uses TRBV5-8 with TRBJ2-4; D call uncertain. Trimming left V 2 bases short and J 7 bases short, with 16 bases between. Germline CDR1 is SGHTS and CDR2 is YDEGEE. The CDR3 totals 15 residues. The CDR3 loop reads CASSFAPTKWNIQYF. The CDR3 bases are TGTGCCAGCAGCTTCGCCCCGACAAAATGGAACATTCAGTACTTC.

This clonotype appeared a single time. The chain employs TRBV4-1 and TRBJ1-1; D may be TRBD1 (5 bases). The CDR3 is 14 amino acids. Trimming took 4 bases from V and 5 from J, leaving 14 bases between them. Germline V gene sequence: CDR1 MGHRA, CDR2 YSYEKL. This CDR3 reads CASSRGGVGTEAFF. DNA of the CDR3: TGCGCCAGCAGCCGGGGGGGAGTAGGGACTGAAGCTTTCTTT.

This chain joins TRBV6-2 or TRBV6-3 and TRBJ2-7, with 11 bases lining up with TRBD2. The CDR3 extends over 16 amino acids. V was pared by 2 bases and J by 1 base, with 4 bases of the junction left unmatched. From germline, CDR1 is MNHEY and CDR2 SVGEGT. The CDR3 loop is CASSYQTSGTSYEQYF. CDR3 in DNA: TGTGCCAGCAGTTACCAGACTAGCGGGACTTCCTACGAGCAGTACTTC.

This clonotype was seen only a few times. The chain links TRBV7-9 to TRBJ2-5; 9 bases line up with TRBD1. Germline assignment: CDR1 SEHNR and CDR2 FQNEAQ (reference sequence). CDR3 length equals 16 residues. V lost 7 bases to trimming and J lost 4 bases; unmatched junction nucleotides: 13. The CDR3, as DNA: TGTGCCAGCACTTATTCCGGGACAGGGTTAGGAGAGACCCAGTACTTC. Translated, it gives CASTYSGTGLGETQYF.

The chain couples TRBV20-1 to TRBJ2-7; D is perhaps TRBD2 (7 bases). Trimming stripped 6 bases from V and 9 bases from J, with 18 bases between. The CDR3 is made up of 12 amino acids. The germline V gene has CDR1 DFQATT and CDR2 SNEGSKA (reference sequence). In nucleotides, the CDR3 is TGCAGTGCCATGGGCGGGGGCCCGCGGCAGTACTTC. Translating gives CSAMGGGPRQYF.

This clonotype has a handful of counts. The chain recombines TRBV11-3 with TRBJ2-2; 12 bases are shared with TRBD2. Germline V gene lookup returns CDR1 SGHNT and CDR2 YENEEA. The J segment lost 7 bases and the V segment lost 5 bases, leaving 8 bases of the junction unmatched. The CDR3 loop spans 16 amino acids. The CDR3 region has the DNA TGTGCCAGCAGCACTGGACTAGCGGGGACCGGCGGGGAGCTGTTTTTT. It codes for CASSTGLAGTGGELFF.

The V gene is TRBV20-1, the J gene TRBJ1-1; no clear D gene. This CDR3 is built from 13 residues. CDR1 and CDR2 (germline): DFQATT, SNEGSKA (reference sequence). CDR3 loop: CRTGGMVNTEAFF. The CDR3 DNA reads TGCAGGACCGGAGGAATGGTGAACACTGAAGCTTTCTTT.

This clonotype was counted only a few times. This sequence joins TRBV15 and TRBJ1-2; D gene unclear. The ends were cut back, 5 bases at V and 5 bases at J, with 18 bases in the middle. The CDR3 sequence is 15 residues long. Looked up from germline, CDR1 is LNHNV and CDR2 is YYDKDF (reference sequence). Here the CDR3 DNA reads TGTGCCACCAGCTCTGCGGAACAGAATAATTATGGCTACACCTTC. Translated, it gives CATSSAEQNNYGYTF.